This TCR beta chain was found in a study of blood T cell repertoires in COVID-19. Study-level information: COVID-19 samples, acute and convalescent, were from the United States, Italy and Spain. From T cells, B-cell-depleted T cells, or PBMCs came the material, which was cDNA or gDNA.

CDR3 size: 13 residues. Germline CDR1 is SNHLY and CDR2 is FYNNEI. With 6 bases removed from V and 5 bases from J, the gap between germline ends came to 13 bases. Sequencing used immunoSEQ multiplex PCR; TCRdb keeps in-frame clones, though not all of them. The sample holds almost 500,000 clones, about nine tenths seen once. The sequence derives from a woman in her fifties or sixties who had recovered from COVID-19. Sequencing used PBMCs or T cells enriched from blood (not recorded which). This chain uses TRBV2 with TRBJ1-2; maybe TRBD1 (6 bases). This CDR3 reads CASRNRVGYGYTF. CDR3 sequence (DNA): TGTGCCAGCAGGAACAGGGTGGGGTATGGCTACACCTTC.